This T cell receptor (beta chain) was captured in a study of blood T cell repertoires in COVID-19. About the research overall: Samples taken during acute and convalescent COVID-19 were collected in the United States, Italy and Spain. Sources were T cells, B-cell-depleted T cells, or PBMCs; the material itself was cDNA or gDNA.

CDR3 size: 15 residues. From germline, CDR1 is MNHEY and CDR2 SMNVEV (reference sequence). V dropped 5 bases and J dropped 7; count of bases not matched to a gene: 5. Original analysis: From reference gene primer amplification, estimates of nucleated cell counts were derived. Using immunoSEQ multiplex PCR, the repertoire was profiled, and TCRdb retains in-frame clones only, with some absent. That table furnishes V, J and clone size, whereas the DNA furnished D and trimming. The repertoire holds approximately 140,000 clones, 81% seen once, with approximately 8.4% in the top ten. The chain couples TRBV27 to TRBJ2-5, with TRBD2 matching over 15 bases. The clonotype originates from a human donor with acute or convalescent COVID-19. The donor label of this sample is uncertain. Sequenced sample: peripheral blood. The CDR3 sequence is CASSTRTSGGATQYF. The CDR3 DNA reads TGTGCCAGCAGTACCAGGACTAGCGGGGGGGCGACCCAGTACTTC.